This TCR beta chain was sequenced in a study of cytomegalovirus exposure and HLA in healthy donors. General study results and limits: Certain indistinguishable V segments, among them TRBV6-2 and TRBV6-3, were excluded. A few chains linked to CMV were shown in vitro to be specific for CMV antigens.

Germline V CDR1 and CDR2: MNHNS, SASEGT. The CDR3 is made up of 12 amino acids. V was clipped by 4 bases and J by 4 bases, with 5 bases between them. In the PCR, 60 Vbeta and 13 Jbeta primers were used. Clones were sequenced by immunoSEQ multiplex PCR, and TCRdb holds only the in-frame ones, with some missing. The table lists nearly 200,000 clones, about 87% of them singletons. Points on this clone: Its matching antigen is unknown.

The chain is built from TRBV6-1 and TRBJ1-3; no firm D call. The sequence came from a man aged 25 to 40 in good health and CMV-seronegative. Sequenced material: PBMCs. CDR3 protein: CASSVQGNTIYF. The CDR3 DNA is TGTGCCAGCAGTGTGCAGGGAAACACCATATATTTT.